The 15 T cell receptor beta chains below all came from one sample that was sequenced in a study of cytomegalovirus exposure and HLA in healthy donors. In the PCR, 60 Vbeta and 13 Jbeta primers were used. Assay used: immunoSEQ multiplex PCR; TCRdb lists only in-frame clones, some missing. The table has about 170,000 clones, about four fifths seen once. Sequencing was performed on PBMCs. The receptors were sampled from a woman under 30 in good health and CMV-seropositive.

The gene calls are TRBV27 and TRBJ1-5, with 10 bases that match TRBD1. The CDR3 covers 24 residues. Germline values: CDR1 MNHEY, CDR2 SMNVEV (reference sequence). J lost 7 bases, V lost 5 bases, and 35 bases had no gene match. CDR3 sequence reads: CASSPIRDRGSLIKSLSVDQPQHF. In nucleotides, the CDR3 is TGTGCCAGCAGTCCCATCCGGGACAGGGGATCTTTAATAAAGTCGTTATCGGTAGACCAGCCCCAGCATTTT.

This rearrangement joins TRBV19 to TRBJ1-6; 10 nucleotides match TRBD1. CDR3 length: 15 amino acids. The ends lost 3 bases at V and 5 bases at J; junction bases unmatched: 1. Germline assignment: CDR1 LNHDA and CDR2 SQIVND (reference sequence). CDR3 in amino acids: CASSIGTGDNSPLHF. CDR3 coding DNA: TGTGCCAGTAGTATTGGGACAGGGGATAATTCACCCCTCCACTTT.

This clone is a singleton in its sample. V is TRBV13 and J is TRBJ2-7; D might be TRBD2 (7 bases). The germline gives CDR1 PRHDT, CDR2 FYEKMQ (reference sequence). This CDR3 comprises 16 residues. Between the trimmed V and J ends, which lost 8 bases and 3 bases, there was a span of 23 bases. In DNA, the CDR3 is TGTGCCAGCCGCCCTAAGGGGGGGGCCGTACTCTACGAGCAGTACTTC. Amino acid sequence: CASRPKGGAVLYEQYF. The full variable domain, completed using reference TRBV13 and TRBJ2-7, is AAGVIQSPRHLIKEKRETATLKCYPIPRHDTVYWYQQGPGQDPQFLISFYEKMQSDKGSIPDRFSAQQFSDYHSELNMSSLELGDSALYFCASRPKGGAVLYEQYFGPGTRLTVT.

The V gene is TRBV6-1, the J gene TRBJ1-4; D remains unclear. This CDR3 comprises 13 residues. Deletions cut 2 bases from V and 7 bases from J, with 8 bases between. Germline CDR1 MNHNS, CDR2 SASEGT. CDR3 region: CASSEITAEKLFF. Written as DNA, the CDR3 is TGTGCCAGCAGTGAAATCACAGCTGAAAAACTGTTTTTT.

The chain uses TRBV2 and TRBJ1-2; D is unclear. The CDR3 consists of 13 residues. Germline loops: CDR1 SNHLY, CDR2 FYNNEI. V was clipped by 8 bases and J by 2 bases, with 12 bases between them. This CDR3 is CASGERPNYGYTF. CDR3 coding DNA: TGTGCCAGCGGCGAGCGCCCAAACTATGGCTACACCTTC.

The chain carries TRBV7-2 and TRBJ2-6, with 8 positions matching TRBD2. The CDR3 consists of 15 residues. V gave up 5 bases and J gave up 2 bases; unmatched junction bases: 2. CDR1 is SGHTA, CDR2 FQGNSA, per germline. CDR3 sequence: CASSPRGAGANVLTF. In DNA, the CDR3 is TGTGCCAGCAGCCCGCGGGGGGCTGGGGCCAACGTCCTGACTTTC.

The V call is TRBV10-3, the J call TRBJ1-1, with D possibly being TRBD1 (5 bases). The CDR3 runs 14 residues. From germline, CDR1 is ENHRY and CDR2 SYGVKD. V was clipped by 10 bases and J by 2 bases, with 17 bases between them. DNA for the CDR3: TGTGCCACCCACGACAGAGCTATTAACACTGAAGCTTTCTTT. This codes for CATHDRAINTEAFF.

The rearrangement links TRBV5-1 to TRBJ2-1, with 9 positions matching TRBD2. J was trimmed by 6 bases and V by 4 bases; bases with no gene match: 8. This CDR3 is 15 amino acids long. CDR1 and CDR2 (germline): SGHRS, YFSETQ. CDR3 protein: CASSPRAGGPNEQFF. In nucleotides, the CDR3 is TGCGCCAGCAGCCCGAGGGCGGGGGGGCCCAATGAGCAGTTCTTC.

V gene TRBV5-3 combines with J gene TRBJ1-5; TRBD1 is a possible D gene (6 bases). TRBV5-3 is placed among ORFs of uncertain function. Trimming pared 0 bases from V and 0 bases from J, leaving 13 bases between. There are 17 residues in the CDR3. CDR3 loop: CARSLEWTAYSNQPQHF. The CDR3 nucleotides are TGTGCCAGAAGCTTGGAATGGACAGCCTATAGCAATCAGCCCCAGCATTTT.

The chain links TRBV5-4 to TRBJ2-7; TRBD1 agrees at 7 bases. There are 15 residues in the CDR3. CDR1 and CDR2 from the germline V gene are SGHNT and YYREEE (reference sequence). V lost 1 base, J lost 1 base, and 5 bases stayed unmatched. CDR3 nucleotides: TGTGCCAGCAGCTTGCGTCGGACAGGTTCCTACGAGCAGTACTTC. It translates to CASSLRRTGSYEQYF.

The CDR3 nucleotides are TGTGCCAGCAGCTTGGCTTTGGGGGGGGGTTCACCCCTCCACTTT. Amino acid sequence: CASSLALGGGSPLHF. V and J are TRBV5-6 and TRBJ1-6; D possibly corresponds to TRBD1 (5 bases). The CDR3 covers 15 residues. Germline V gene lookup returns CDR1 SGHDT and CDR2 YYEEEE. The V and J ends lost 0 bases and 9 bases respectively, with 13 bases between them.

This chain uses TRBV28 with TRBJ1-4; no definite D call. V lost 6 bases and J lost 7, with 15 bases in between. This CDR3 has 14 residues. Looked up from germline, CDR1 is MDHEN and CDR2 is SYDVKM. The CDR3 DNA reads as TGTGCCAGCAGCCTGCGGTCGAACCGTGAAAAACTGTTTTTT. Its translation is CASSLRSNREKLFF.

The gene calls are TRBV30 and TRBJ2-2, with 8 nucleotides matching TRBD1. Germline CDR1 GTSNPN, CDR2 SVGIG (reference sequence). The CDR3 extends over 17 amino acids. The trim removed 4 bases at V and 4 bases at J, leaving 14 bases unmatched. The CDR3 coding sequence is TGTGCCTGGATACCACCCGCGGGACAGGTGGGCACCGGGGAGCTGTTTTTT. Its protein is CAWIPPAGQVGTGELFF.

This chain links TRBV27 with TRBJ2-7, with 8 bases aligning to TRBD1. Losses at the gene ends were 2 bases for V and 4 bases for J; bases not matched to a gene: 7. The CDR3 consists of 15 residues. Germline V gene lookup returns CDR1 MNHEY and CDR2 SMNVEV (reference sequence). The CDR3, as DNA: TGTGCCAGCAGTTTAAGTCCAACAGGGGGATACGAGCAGTACTTC. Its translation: CASSLSPTGGYEQYF.

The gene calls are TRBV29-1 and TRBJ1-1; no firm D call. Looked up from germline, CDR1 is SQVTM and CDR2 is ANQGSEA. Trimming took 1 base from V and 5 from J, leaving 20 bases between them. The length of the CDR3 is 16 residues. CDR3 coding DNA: TGCAGCGTTGAAGTCGGCCCCGGACGGAGGAGAACTGAAGCTTTCTTT. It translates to CSVEVGPGRRRTEAFF.